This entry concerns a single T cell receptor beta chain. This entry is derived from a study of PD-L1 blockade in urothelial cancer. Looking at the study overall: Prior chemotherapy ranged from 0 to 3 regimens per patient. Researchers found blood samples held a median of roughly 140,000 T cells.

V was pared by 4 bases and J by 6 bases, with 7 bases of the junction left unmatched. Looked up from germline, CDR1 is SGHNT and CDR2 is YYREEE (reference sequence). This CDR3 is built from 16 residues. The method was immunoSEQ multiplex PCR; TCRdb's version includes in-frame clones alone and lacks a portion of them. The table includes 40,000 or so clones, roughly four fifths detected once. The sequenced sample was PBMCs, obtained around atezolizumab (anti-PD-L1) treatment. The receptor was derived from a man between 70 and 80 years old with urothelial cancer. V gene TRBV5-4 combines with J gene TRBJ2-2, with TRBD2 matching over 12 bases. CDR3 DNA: TGTGCCAGCAGCCCTCTAGCGGGAGGGGTCCCCGGGGAGCTGTTTTTT. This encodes CASSPLAGGVPGELFF.